This T cell receptor beta chain was captured by sequencing in a study of T cells in Graves' hyperthyroidism and ophthalmopathy. A remark on this clonotype: Its antigen is currently unknown.

Study-level findings and limits: Blood shared most expanded thyroid clonotypes above 0.001. A 13 V-J signature model discriminated ophthalmopathy versus stable hyperthyroidism.

V lost 7 bases and J 1 base, leaving 16 bases between the germline ends. The CDR3 runs to 15 residues. Amplified TCR beta CDR3 regions came from RNA transcripts. The HTBI primer set was used in a first-round RT-PCR of the TCR CDR3. TCRdb recomputed calls from the multiplex PCR reads with MiXCR, one row per CDR3 protein. Of around 660,000 distinct CDR3 sequences in the sample, just under 45% were seen once. Sequenced material: peripheral blood or thyroid tissue (not recorded which). The chain has TRBV12-3 or TRBV12-4 and TRBJ1-1; D call uncertain. The receptor was isolated from an adult man with Graves' disease, either hyperthyroidism or ophthalmopathy (not recorded which). CDR3 protein: CASTLDVPRNTEAFF. CDR3 DNA sequence: TGTGCCAGCACCCTGGACGTACCACGGAACACTGAAGCTTTCTTT.